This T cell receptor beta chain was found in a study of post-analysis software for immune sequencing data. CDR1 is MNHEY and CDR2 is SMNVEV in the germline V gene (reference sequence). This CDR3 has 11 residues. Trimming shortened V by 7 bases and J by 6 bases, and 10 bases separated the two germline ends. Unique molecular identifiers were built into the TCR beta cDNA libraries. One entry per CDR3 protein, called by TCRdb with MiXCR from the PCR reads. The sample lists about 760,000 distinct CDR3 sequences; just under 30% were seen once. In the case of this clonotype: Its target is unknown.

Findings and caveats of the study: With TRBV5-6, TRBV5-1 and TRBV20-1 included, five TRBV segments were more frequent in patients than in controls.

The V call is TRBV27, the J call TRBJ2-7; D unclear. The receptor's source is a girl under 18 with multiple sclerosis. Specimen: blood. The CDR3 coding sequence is TGTGCCAGCACCGATGGCGGCGAGCAGTACTTC. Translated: CASTDGGEQYF.